The rows below give T cell receptor beta chains drawn from one sample of a study of T cell responses to AZD1222 COVID-19 vaccine. The table came from immunoSEQ multiplex PCR; TCRdb's copy has only in-frame clones and leaves some out. This sample has about 150,000 clones, with around 92% found just once. Sequenced here: peripheral blood, sampled 28 days after the second AZD1222 dose. These receptors were taken from an adult who received the AZD1222 COVID-19 vaccine. Each CDR3 is given with its conserved first and last residue. Each record gives: J gene, CDR3 length, D gene, V gene, clone size, CDR3 DNA, CDR3 protein. The D gene is left open where the match is weak. Size tells how often a clone was seen (once, few, many) or the class of an expanded clone, and some rows leave it out.

j_gene: TRBJ1-1; len: 12; d_gene: -; v_gene: TRBV5-6; abundance: -; CDR3nt: TGTGCCAGCAGCTTGTGGCAAACTGAAGCTTTCTTT; CDR3aa: CASSLWQTEAFF
j_gene: TRBJ2-7; len: 14; d_gene: -; v_gene: TRBV6-5; abundance: -; CDR3nt: TGTGCCAGCAGTTACGGTCCGGTAACCTACGAGCAGTACTTC; CDR3aa: CASSYGPVTYEQYF
j_gene: TRBJ2-3; len: 13; d_gene: -; v_gene: TRBV6-5; abundance: -; CDR3nt: TGTGCCAGCAGTTCGCAGGGCACAGATACGCAGTATTTT; CDR3aa: CASSSQGTDTQYF
j_gene: TRBJ2-1; len: 14; d_gene: -; v_gene: TRBV2; abundance: -; CDR3nt: TGTGCCGAAGCATGGGCTAGCGCCAGCAATGAGCAGTTCTTC; CDR3aa: CAEAWASASNEQFF
j_gene: TRBJ2-1; len: 14; d_gene: -; v_gene: TRBV5-1; abundance: -; CDR3nt: TGCGCCAGCAGCTTGGTAGTAGGGGAGCATGAGCAGTTCTTC; CDR3aa: CASSLVVGEHEQFF
j_gene: TRBJ2-1; len: 14; d_gene: TRBD1; v_gene: TRBV10-3; abundance: -; CDR3nt: TGTGCCATCAATACCGGGACAGCCTACAATGAGCAGTTCTTC; CDR3aa: CAINTGTAYNEQFF
j_gene: TRBJ1-2; len: 15; d_gene: TRBD1; v_gene: TRBV28; abundance: once; CDR3nt: TGTGCCAGCAGTTTCGGGACAGGCCCTCACTATGGCTACACCTTC; CDR3aa: CASSFGTGPHYGYTF
j_gene: TRBJ2-7; len: 13; d_gene: -; v_gene: TRBV13; abundance: -; CDR3nt: TGTGCCAGCAGCTTCACCAGGGCGCACGAGCAGTACTTC; CDR3aa: CASSFTRAHEQYF
j_gene: TRBJ2-1; len: 12; d_gene: -; v_gene: TRBV7-3; abundance: -; CDR3nt: TGTGCCAGCAGCTTAACCTTCGGTGAGCAGTTCTTC; CDR3aa: CASSLTFGEQFF
j_gene: TRBJ1-3; len: 12; d_gene: -; v_gene: TRBV6-6; abundance: once; CDR3nt: TGTGCCACCCGGAGTCTCGGAAACACCATATATTTT; CDR3aa: CATRSLGNTIYF
j_gene: TRBJ1-5; len: 13; d_gene: -; v_gene: TRBV7-9; abundance: -; CDR3nt: TGTGCCAGCAGCCCCCCCGGGGATCAGCCCCAGCATTTT; CDR3aa: CASSPPGDQPQHF
j_gene: TRBJ2-7; len: 13; d_gene: TRBD2; v_gene: TRBV30; abundance: once; CDR3nt: TGTGCCTGGAGTGTTCGGGGGGGGTCGGAGCAGTACTTC; CDR3aa: CAWSVRGGSEQYF
j_gene: TRBJ2-7; len: 14; d_gene: -; v_gene: TRBV6-5; abundance: many; CDR3nt: TGTGCCAGCAGTTACTCCCGGACTGGCTACGAGCAGTACTTC; CDR3aa: CASSYSRTGYEQYF
j_gene: TRBJ1-2; len: 14; d_gene: -; v_gene: TRBV5-6; abundance: -; CDR3nt: TGTGCCAGCAGAGGGGAGAGGGCTAACTATGGCTACACCTTC; CDR3aa: CASRGERANYGYTF
j_gene: TRBJ1-2; len: 18; d_gene: TRBD1; v_gene: TRBV24-1; abundance: -; CDR3nt: TGTGCCACCAGTGGATTTTCTCCGGGACAGGGGGGAGCTGATGGCTACACCTTC; CDR3aa: CATSGFSPGQGGADGYTF
j_gene: TRBJ1-2; len: 16; d_gene: -; v_gene: TRBV21-1; abundance: -; CDR3nt: TGTGCCAGCAGCTCCTCGGAACAGGCTGCTAACTATGGCTACACCTTC; CDR3aa: CASSSSEQAANYGYTF
j_gene: TRBJ1-5; len: 16; d_gene: TRBD1; v_gene: TRBV6-2/TRBV6-3; abundance: -; CDR3nt: TGTGCCAGCAGTTGGACAGGGGGTGGAGGCAATCAGCCCCAGCATTTT; CDR3aa: CASSWTGGGGNQPQHF
j_gene: TRBJ2-1; len: 12; d_gene: -; v_gene: TRBV5-6; abundance: -; CDR3nt: TGTGCCAGCAGCTTGGGTTGGCTAGAGCAGTTCTTC; CDR3aa: CASSLGWLEQFF
j_gene: TRBJ1-6; len: 15; d_gene: TRBD1; v_gene: TRBV3-1/TRBV3-2; abundance: -; CDR3nt: TGTGCCAGCAGCCAACTGCCCGGGACAGATTCACCCCTCCACTTT; CDR3aa: CASSQLPGTDSPLHF
j_gene: TRBJ2-5; len: 14; d_gene: TRBD2; v_gene: TRBV7-8; abundance: -; CDR3nt: TGTGCCAGCAGTGTAGCGGGAGGAGGGGAGACCCAGTACTTC; CDR3aa: CASSVAGGGETQYF
j_gene: TRBJ1-1; len: 14; d_gene: TRBD1; v_gene: TRBV7-2; abundance: -; CDR3nt: TGTGCCAGCAGCCTCAGGGGGGAAGGGGCTGAAGCTTTCTTT; CDR3aa: CASSLRGEGAEAFF
j_gene: TRBJ1-2; len: 14; d_gene: -; v_gene: TRBV6-4; abundance: few; CDR3nt: TGTGCCAGCAGTGAGGCGGCAGGGAGCTATGGCTACACCTTC; CDR3aa: CASSEAAGSYGYTF
j_gene: TRBJ1-5; len: 15; d_gene: -; v_gene: TRBV4-3; abundance: -; CDR3nt: TGCGCCAGCAGCCCAGGACTCCATAGCAATCAGCCCCAGCATTTT; CDR3aa: CASSPGLHSNQPQHF
j_gene: TRBJ1-5; len: 15; d_gene: -; v_gene: TRBV28; abundance: -; CDR3nt: TGTGCCAGCAGGTCCGGGACTCCTATCAATCAGCCCCAGCATTTT; CDR3aa: CASRSGTPINQPQHF
j_gene: TRBJ2-3; len: 13; d_gene: -; v_gene: TRBV2; abundance: -; CDR3nt: TGTGCCAGCAGTGCCGGGAGTTCAGATACGCAGTATTTT; CDR3aa: CASSAGSSDTQYF
j_gene: TRBJ2-7; len: 18; d_gene: -; v_gene: TRBV28; abundance: once; CDR3nt: TGTGCCAGCAGTTTCCCCAACATCGGGCTAGGCTCCTCCTACGAGCAGTACTTC; CDR3aa: CASSFPNIGLGSSYEQYF
j_gene: TRBJ1-4; len: 16; d_gene: -; v_gene: TRBV6-2/TRBV6-3; abundance: -; CDR3nt: TGTGCCAGCAGTCCCACGTACAGTGCAACTAATGAAAAACTGTTTTTT; CDR3aa: CASSPTYSATNEKLFF
j_gene: TRBJ2-1; len: 18; d_gene: TRBD2; v_gene: TRBV7-8; abundance: -; CDR3nt: TGTGCCAGCAGCTTAGCAGTAAGGTGGGAGGGCCTGTACAATGAGCAGTTCTTC; CDR3aa: CASSLAVRWEGLYNEQFF
j_gene: TRBJ2-2; len: 20; d_gene: TRBD2; v_gene: TRBV6-7; abundance: -; CDR3nt: TGTGCCAGCAGTTACTCGAAGGCCCGAACTAGCGGGTTGAACACCGGGGAGCTGTTTTTT; CDR3aa: CASSYSKARTSGLNTGELFF
j_gene: TRBJ2-4; len: 21; d_gene: TRBD2; v_gene: TRBV15; abundance: -; CDR3nt: TGTGCCACCAGCAGAGAGAGGGGACTAGCGGGAGAGAGGGGAGCCAAAAACATTCAGTACTTC; CDR3aa: CATSRERGLAGERGAKNIQYF
j_gene: TRBJ2-6; len: 17; d_gene: -; v_gene: TRBV7-9; abundance: once; CDR3nt: TGTGCCAGCAGCTTATTCCGGGGGGCACTCGGAGCCAACGTCCTGACTTTC; CDR3aa: CASSLFRGALGANVLTF
j_gene: TRBJ1-1; len: 13; d_gene: TRBD1; v_gene: TRBV29-1; abundance: -; CDR3nt: TGCAGCGTGGGACAGGGTTTGGACACTGAAGCTTTCTTT; CDR3aa: CSVGQGLDTEAFF